A selection of T cell receptor beta chains follows, all from one sample in a study of patients and donors after allogeneic stem cell transplantation. TCRdb reanalysed the RT-PCR reads using MiXCR and keeps one entry per CDR3 protein. This sample carries roughly 960,000 distinct CDR3 sequences, more than 15% of them seen once, and the ten largest clones take around 6%. The sample consisted of blood, either unsorted or a sorted T cell fraction (not recorded which). The origin of the receptors is a human donor who was either an allogeneic HSCT recipient or a stem cell or donor lymphocyte infusion donor (not recorded which). It is not recorded whose cells these are; they may come from a transplant donor. The CDR3 runs from the conserved cysteine through the conserved F or W. The D gene is left open where the match is weak. Clone size is given for some rows only: seen once, a few or many times, or a class if the clone is expanded.

J,size,D,length,V,CDR3,DNA
TRBJ2-7,few,TRBD1,15,TRBV5-1,CASSPSGTALYEQYF,TGCGCCAGCAGCCCATCCGGGACAGCCCTCTATGAGCAGTACTTC
TRBJ2-1,NA,TRBD2,15,TRBV4-1,CASSHTGTSYNEQFF,TGCGCCAGCAGCCACACCGGGACTAGCTACAATGAGCAGTTCTTC
TRBJ1-2,many,NA,13,TRBV7-2,CASSLEAGLGYTF,TGTGCCAGCAGCTTAGAGGCAGGTCTTGGCTACACCTTC
TRBJ2-1,NA,TRBD1,20,TRBV4-1,CASSQVRILSGQEPYNEQFF,TGCGCCAGCAGCCAAGTCCGGATACTTTCGGGACAGGAACCCTACAATGAGCAGTTCTTC
TRBJ1-5,NA,NA,13,TRBV20-1,CSAAARSGQPQHF,TGCAGTGCTGCCGCAAGGTCGGGTCAGCCCCAGCATTTT
TRBJ2-2,NA,NA,16,TRBV9,CASSPQVGDGAGELFF,TGTGCCAGCAGCCCCCAGGTTGGCGACGGGGCCGGGGAGCTGTTTTTT
TRBJ2-3,NA,TRBD1,14,TRBV7-9,CASSLGQAQDTQYF,TGTGCCAGCAGCCTAGGACAGGCGCAAGATACGCAGTATTTT
TRBJ2-7,few,TRBD2,13,TRBV2,CAVQRGTTYEQYF,TGTGCCGTCCAGCGGGGGACGACCTACGAGCAGTACTTC
TRBJ1-1,many,NA,15,TRBV5-1,CASSLGGRPNAEAFF,TGCGCCAGCAGCTTGGGCGGGAGACCTAACGCTGAAGCTTTCTTT
TRBJ1-4,NA,NA,15,TRBV30,CAWSTGTSTNEKLFF,TGTGCCTGGAGTACAGGGACCTCAACTAATGAAAAACTGTTTTTT
TRBJ2-6,NA,NA,16,TRBV5-6,CASSPDQGSGANVLTF,TGTGCCAGCAGCCCCGATCAAGGGTCTGGGGCCAACGTCCTGACTTTC
TRBJ1-6,NA,TRBD1,18,TRBV9,CASSARGGDSKRTSPLHF,TGTGCCAGCAGCGCGAGAGGTGGGGACAGCAAGAGGACCTCACCCCTCCACTTT
TRBJ2-5,few,NA,15,TRBV20-1,CSAPGPAGWQETQYF,TGCAGTGCCCCCGGGCCGGCAGGTTGGCAAGAGACCCAGTACTTC
TRBJ1-1,NA,TRBD1,14,TRBV7-3,CASSPGTVPTEAFF,TGTGCCAGCAGCCCAGGGACAGTCCCCACTGAAGCTTTCTTT
TRBJ1-2,NA,TRBD1,14,TRBV7-9,CASSTQTGMDGYTF,TGTGCCAGCAGCACCCAGACAGGGATGGATGGCTACACCTTC
TRBJ1-4,NA,NA,15,TRBV14,CASSQGKRGNEKLFF,TGTGCCAGCAGCCAAGGGAAAAGGGGGAATGAAAAACTGTTTTTT
TRBJ2-7,NA,NA,13,TRBV20-1,CSARSGTHYGQYF,TGCAGTGCTAGAAGTGGGACACACTACGGGCAGTACTTC
TRBJ2-7,NA,NA,13,TRBV9,CASSVGGGGEQYF,TGTGCCAGCAGCGTAGGGGGAGGGGGCGAGCAGTACTTC
TRBJ2-6,NA,NA,17,TRBV20-1,CSARGYAGHSGANVLTF,TGCAGTGCTAGAGGGTACGCAGGCCACTCTGGGGCCAACGTCCTGACTTTC
TRBJ1-3,NA,NA,16,TRBV15,CATSSAGERPGNTIYF,TGTGCCACCAGCAGCGCCGGGGAACGGCCTGGAAACACCATATATTTT
TRBJ2-5,NA,NA,13,TRBV7-9,CASREGNQETQYF,TGTGCCAGCAGGGAGGGGAACCAAGAGACCCAGTACTTC
TRBJ1-1,few,NA,16,TRBV11-2,CASSLAPDERGPEAFF,TGTGCCAGCAGCTTAGCCCCTGACGAGAGAGGACCTGAAGCTTTCTTT
TRBJ2-1,NA,NA,13,TRBV6-1,CASTPQRRNEQFF,TGTGCCAGCACCCCCCAGAGAAGAAATGAGCAGTTCTTC
TRBJ1-1,many,NA,13,TRBV30,CAWRAGSHREAFF,TGTGCCTGGAGGGCGGGTTCCCATCGTGAAGCTTTCTTT
TRBJ2-7,few,NA,11,TRBV28,CASSFRTEQYF,TGTGCCAGCAGTTTTCGAACCGAGCAGTACTTC
TRBJ2-2,few,TRBD1,16,TRBV2,CARAKGTVKSSGELFF,TGTGCCAGGGCAAAAGGGACAGTAAAATCTTCCGGGGAGCTGTTTTTT
TRBJ2-3,NA,NA,13,TRBV5-1,CASSLDASPTQYF,TGCGCCAGCAGCTTGGATGCCTCTCCTACGCAGTATTTT
TRBJ2-2,NA,NA,17,TRBV6-1,CASSVTGRGRNTGELFF,TGTGCCAGCAGTGTAACGGGGCGGGGCAGGAACACCGGGGAGCTGTTTTTT
TRBJ2-5,NA,TRBD2,15,TRBV4-3,CASSLRLAIKETQYF,TGCGCCAGCAGCCTCAGACTAGCCATAAAAGAGACCCAGTACTTC
TRBJ2-7,NA,NA,14,TRBV5-6,CASSLTQGDYEQYF,TGTGCCAGCAGCTTGACTCAGGGCGACTACGAGCAGTACTTC
TRBJ2-7,few,NA,15,TRBV5-1,CASSQGGKLYYEQYF,TGCGCCAGCAGCCAAGGAGGGAAACTCTACTACGAGCAGTACTTC
TRBJ1-5,few,NA,12,TRBV18,CASSPTQGPQHF,TGTGCCAGCTCACCAACCCAAGGGCCCCAGCATTTT
TRBJ2-5,few,NA,16,TRBV30,CAWSDPLDRLQETQYF,TGTGCCTGGAGTGACCCTCTGGACAGACTTCAAGAGACCCAGTACTTC
TRBJ1-1,NA,NA,14,TRBV6-5,CASSYSIQNTEAFF,TGTGCCAGCAGTTACAGTATCCAGAACACTGAAGCTTTCTTT
TRBJ2-7,few,NA,16,TRBV27,CASSSKGASGFYEQYF,TGTGCCAGCAGTTCAAAGGGGGCTAGCGGGTTCTACGAGCAGTACTTC
TRBJ2-7,few,NA,15,TRBV2,CASRDRGGWTYEQYF,TGTGCCAGCAGAGACAGAGGCGGATGGACCTACGAGCAGTACTTC
TRBJ1-6,NA,NA,13,TRBV9,CASSVDLGTPLHF,TGTGCCAGCAGCGTAGATCTAGGCACACCCCTCCACTTT
TRBJ1-1,NA,TRBD1,16,TRBV27,CASEGQGALRKTEAFF,TGTGCCAGCGAAGGACAGGGGGCCTTGAGGAAGACTGAAGCTTTCTTT
TRBJ2-2,NA,TRBD1,16,TRBV29-1,CSILRTETGAPGELFF,TGCAGCATCCTCCGAACCGAGACAGGGGCCCCCGGGGAGCTGTTTTTT
TRBJ2-7,NA,TRBD1,15,TRBV27,CASSFSRGTGSEQYF,TGTGCCAGCAGTTTCTCGAGGGGGACAGGGAGCGAGCAGTACTTC
TRBJ2-5,NA,TRBD1,12,TRBV7-9,CASTRGRETQYF,TGTGCCAGCACCAGGGGGAGAGAGACCCAGTACTTC
TRBJ2-3,few,NA,14,TRBV7-9,CASSLVGRPDTQYF,TGTGCCAGCAGCTTAGTGGGCAGACCAGATACGCAGTATTTT
TRBJ2-7,few,NA,11,TRBV6-5,CATQGGYEQYF,TGTGCCACCCAGGGCGGGTACGAGCAGTACTTC
TRBJ1-3,few,NA,15,TRBV3-1,CASSQYVTAGNTIYF,TGTGCCAGCAGCCAATACGTGACGGCTGGAAACACCATATATTTT
TRBJ2-1,NA,NA,14,TRBV4-1,CASSQDAIFNEQFF,TGCGCCAGCAGCCAAGATGCTATTTTCAATGAGCAGTTCTTC
TRBJ2-7,NA,TRBD2,17,TRBV4-3,CASSQGGLAGGVYEQYF,TGCGCCAGCAGCCAGGGTGGTCTAGCGGGGGGGGTCTACGAGCAGTACTTC
TRBJ2-7,NA,NA,16,TRBV20-1,CSAKRTDLEIPYEQYF,TGCAGTGCTAAGAGGACTGACTTAGAAATCCCCTACGAGCAGTACTTC
TRBJ2-5,NA,NA,13,TRBV20-1,CSAPGEPRETQYF,TGCAGTGCCCCCGGGGAGCCTAGGGAGACCCAGTACTTC
TRBJ2-1,NA,NA,15,TRBV6-5,CASSYSPKGVREQFF,TGTGCCAGCAGTTACTCGCCCAAGGGGGTTCGGGAGCAGTTCTTC
TRBJ1-2,few,NA,14,TRBV7-6,CASSPGPGMGGYTF,TGTGCCAGCAGCCCGGGTCCGGGAATGGGCGGCTACACCTTC
TRBJ2-1,few,TRBD1,18,TRBV12-3/TRBV12-4,CASSLVAPGTGFNHEQFF,TGTGCCAGCAGTTTAGTAGCCCCTGGGACAGGATTCAACCATGAGCAGTTCTTC
TRBJ2-7,NA,NA,16,TRBV15,CATSRDKSMDGYEQYF,TGTGCCACCAGCAGAGATAAGTCGATGGATGGCTACGAGCAGTACTTC
TRBJ1-2,few,TRBD1,15,TRBV11-2,CASSSTTGHVQGYTF,TGTGCCAGCAGCTCTACGACAGGGCATGTACAGGGCTACACCTTC
TRBJ1-1,few,NA,13,TRBV20-1,CSAPRLGNTEAFF,TGCAGTGCTCCCAGGCTGGGGAACACTGAAGCTTTCTTT
TRBJ2-7,NA,NA,15,TRBV4-2,CASSQDLAGFYEQYF,TGTGCCAGCAGCCAAGATCTTGCCGGTTTCTACGAGCAGTACTTC
TRBJ1-2,NA,NA,17,TRBV15,CATSRGGARAFSHGYTF,TGTGCCACCAGCAGAGGGGGAGCCAGGGCCTTCTCCCATGGCTACACCTTC
TRBJ1-1,few,NA,15,TRBV29-1,CSVEVRGRMNTEAFF,TGCAGCGTTGAAGTCAGAGGTAGAATGAACACTGAAGCTTTCTTT